A selection of T cell receptor beta chains follows, all from one sample in a study of blood T cell repertoires in COVID-19. Profiled with immunoSEQ multiplex PCR; TCRdb holds only in-frame clones, not every one. The sample lists around 230,000 clones, over 70% occurring once. Sample: peripheral blood. These receptors were taken from a woman of 80 years or more with acute or convalescent COVID-19. Both conserved end residues are part of each CDR3. D genes are given only for firm matches. Size is omitted from some rows. Given values are once, few, many or a class for expanded clones.

>TRBV7-2|once|TRBJ1-5|TRBD1
CASSPGQGAGQPQHF
TGTGCCAGCAGCCCGGGACAGGGGGCGGGTCAGCCCCAGCATTTT
>TRBV30|.|TRBJ1-6|.
CAWSVLGGSPLHF
TGTGCCTGGAGTGTACTCGGGGGTTCACCCCTCCACTTT
>TRBV3-1/TRBV3-2|few|TRBJ1-6|.
CASSRQIGNSPLHF
TGTGCCAGCAGCCGACAGATTGGAAATTCACCCCTCCACTTT
>TRBV6-6|.|TRBJ2-7|TRBD1
CASSLGGGQGYEQYF
TGTGCCAGCAGTTTAGGTGGGGGACAGGGCTACGAGCAGTACTTC
>TRBV27|few|TRBJ2-7|.
CASADGGPFYEQYF
TGTGCCAGCGCCGACGGGGGGCCTTTCTACGAGCAGTACTTC
>TRBV7-9|.|TRBJ1-5|TRBD1
CASSLGDRGDQPQHF
TGTGCCAGCAGCTTAGGGGACAGGGGGGATCAGCCCCAGCATTTT
>TRBV7-8|.|TRBJ1-5|TRBD1
CASSPGTAHSNQPQHF
TGTGCCAGCAGCCCGGGGACAGCCCATAGCAATCAGCCCCAGCATTTT
>TRBV4-1|.|TRBJ2-1|.
CASSQEVGPQMGEQFF
TGCGCCAGCAGCCAAGAGGTGGGCCCTCAGATGGGTGAGCAGTTCTTC
>TRBV12-3/TRBV12-4|few|TRBJ1-1|.
CASNTVLNTEAFF
TGTGCCAGCAATACAGTCTTGAACACTGAAGCTTTCTTT
>TRBV4-2|.|TRBJ2-7|TRBD2
CASSQFSGGPYEQYF
TGTGCCAGCAGCCAATTTAGCGGGGGGCCCTACGAGCAGTACTTC
>TRBV7-3|once|TRBJ2-3|.
CASSPNGLPGTDTQYF
TGTGCCAGCAGCCCAAATGGACTCCCGGGGACAGATACGCAGTATTTT
>TRBV3-1/TRBV3-2|.|TRBJ1-5|.
CASSQGDINQPQHF
TGTGCCAGCAGCCAAGGGGACATCAATCAGCCCCAGCATTTT
>TRBV20-1|.|TRBJ2-3|.
CSAAPEDTQYF
TGCAGTGCCGCCCCCGAGGATACGCAGTATTTT
>TRBV7-8|.|TRBJ1-2|TRBD1
CASSFGQAGGYTF
TGTGCCAGCAGCTTTGGACAGGCTGGAGGCTACACCTTC
>TRBV5-1|.|TRBJ2-7|.
CASSLAGEQYF
TGCGCCAGCAGCTTGGCAGGCGAGCAGTACTTC
>TRBV19|.|TRBJ2-3|TRBD2
CASSTAGVPYTQYF
TGTGCCAGTAGTACGGCGGGAGTGCCATATACGCAGTATTTT
>TRBV18|.|TRBJ2-5|TRBD2
CASSPRATSVGETQYF
TGTGCCAGCTCCCCCCGAGCTACTAGCGTAGGGGAGACCCAGTACTTC
>TRBV18|.|TRBJ2-7|.
CASSPTSGYEQYF
TGTGCCAGCTCACCTACTAGTGGGTACGAGCAGTACTTC
>TRBV2|.|TRBJ2-5|.
CASRYGAQETQYF
TGTGCCAGCCGCTACGGTGCGCAAGAGACCCAGTACTTC
>TRBV5-1|few|TRBJ1-1|.
CARLRGYEAFF
TGCGCCAGGTTAAGGGGTTATGAAGCTTTCTTT
>TRBV3-1/TRBV3-2|once|TRBJ1-1|.
CASSQAENTEAFF
TGTGCCAGCAGCCAGGCAGAGAACACTGAAGCTTTCTTT
>TRBV10-3|once|TRBJ1-5|.
CAISISREGNQPQHF
TGTGCCATCAGTATTAGCAGAGAAGGCAATCAGCCCCAGCATTTT
>TRBV5-4|few|TRBJ2-1|.
CASSLVGNNEQFF
TGTGCCAGCAGCTTGGTCGGGAACAATGAGCAGTTCTTC
>TRBV12-1|.|TRBJ2-5|.
CASSLHTSGRSETQYF
TGTGCCAGCAGCCTACACACTAGCGGGAGGTCGGAGACCCAGTACTTC
>TRBV5-5|.|TRBJ1-2|.
CASSSEIGRAGYTF
TGTGCCAGCAGCTCGGAGATCGGCAGGGCTGGCTACACCTTC
>TRBV3-1/TRBV3-2|.|TRBJ1-1|.
CASSELYSPENTEAFF
TGTGCCAGCAGCGAATTATACAGTCCTGAGAACACTGAAGCTTTCTTT
>TRBV7-9|.|TRBJ2-2|TRBD1
CASSRDRDNTGELFF
TGTGCCAGCAGCCGGGACAGGGACAACACCGGGGAGCTGTTTTTT